A selection of T cell receptor beta chains follows, all from one sample in a study of cytomegalovirus exposure and HLA in healthy donors. Sequenced by immunoSEQ multiplex PCR; TCRdb stores in-frame clones only, minus some. Among about 98,000 clones listed, roughly 70% were seen once. The sequenced material came from PBMCs. The source is a male donor in good health and CMV-seronegative. Both conserved end residues are part of each CDR3. The D gene is left open where the match is weak. Some rows have no size entry. The others give once, few or many, or a class for an expanded clone.

TRBV9	TRBJ2-3	NA	TRBD2	CASSARGEVIYTQYF	TGTGCCAGCAGCGCCCGGGGGGAGGTGATCTATACGCAGTATTTT
TRBV6-1	TRBJ2-1	NA	NA	CASSEDRGTYNEQFF	TGTGCCAGCAGTGAGGATCGCGGGACCTACAATGAGCAGTTCTTC
TRBV28	TRBJ2-3	NA	TRBD2	CASSFRAGASTDTQYF	TGTGCCAGCAGTTTTCGAGCGGGAGCTAGCACAGATACGCAGTATTTT
TRBV5-4	TRBJ2-3	NA	TRBD2	CASSLGGASGSTVDTQYF	TGTGCCAGCAGCTTGGGAGGGGCTAGCGGGAGCACAGTGGATACGCAGTATTTT
TRBV10-2	TRBJ2-1	once	TRBD2	CASSVAGGGEQFF	TGCGCCAGCAGTGTAGCGGGAGGCGGTGAGCAGTTCTTC
TRBV7-9	TRBJ2-1	NA	NA	CASSLGHSSYNEQFF	TGTGCCAGCAGCTTAGGACACAGCTCCTACAATGAGCAGTTCTTC
TRBV7-9	TRBJ1-1	few	NA	CASSSRLFEAFF	TGTGCCAGCAGCTCTCGACTGTTTGAAGCTTTCTTT
TRBV10-3	TRBJ1-1	NA	TRBD1	CAISELGTGNTEAFF	TGTGCCATCAGTGAATTAGGGACAGGGAACACTGAAGCTTTCTTT
TRBV7-3	TRBJ2-2	NA	NA	CASSRDGPGIGELFF	TGTGCCAGCTCCAGAGACGGCCCCGGGATCGGGGAGCTGTTTTTT
TRBV10-3	TRBJ2-1	NA	NA	CAISEGLYYNEQFF	TGTGCCATCAGTGAGGGACTATACTACAATGAGCAGTTCTTC
TRBV4-1	TRBJ2-3	NA	NA	CASSLQGRGDTQYF	TGCGCCAGCAGCCTTCAAGGCCGAGGAGATACGCAGTATTTT
TRBV20-1	TRBJ2-3	NA	NA	CSARFIDTQYF	TGCAGTGCTAGATTCATAGATACGCAGTATTTT
TRBV7-3	TRBJ2-1	NA	TRBD2	CASSLTSTSGRGEQFF	TGTGCCAGCAGCTTAACCAGCACTAGCGGGAGGGGGGAGCAGTTCTTC
TRBV4-1	TRBJ1-1	NA	NA	CASSQQIGGGTEAFF	TGCGCCAGCAGCCAGCAGATAGGGGGGGGGACTGAAGCTTTCTTT
TRBV7-2	TRBJ1-1	NA	NA	CASSLKIAGSGTEAFF	TGTGCCAGCAGCCTCAAGATCGCGGGAAGCGGCACTGAAGCTTTCTTT
TRBV6-5	TRBJ2-2	NA	NA	CASSYSRGTGELFF	TGTGCCAGCAGTTACTCGAGGGGGACCGGGGAGCTGTTTTTT
TRBV27	TRBJ1-5	once	NA	CASSLTDGRQPQHF	TGTGCCAGCAGTTTAACGGACGGGAGGCAGCCCCAGCATTTT
TRBV28	TRBJ2-2	few	NA	CASTYRARVGKRSNTGELFF	TGTGCCAGCACCTACAGGGCCAGGGTAGGGAAAAGATCGAACACCGGGGAGCTGTTTTTT